The 10 T cell receptor beta chains listed next were all sequenced from one sample in a study of PD-L1 blockade in urothelial cancer. This sample's time point: pretreatment peripheral blood. Assay used: immunoSEQ multiplex PCR; TCRdb lists only in-frame clones, some missing. The sample contains 45,000 to 50,000 clones, more than 75% of which appear only once. Source: PBMCs, taken around atezolizumab (anti-PD-L1) treatment. The receptors were sampled from a man aged 45-65 years with urothelial cancer.

This clone occurred once. V and J are TRBV5-4 and TRBJ1-2; a weak D match, TRBD1 (5 bases). The CDR3 has 15 residues. V lost 1 base, J lost 0 bases, and 10 bases lay in between. Germline values: CDR1 SGHNT, CDR2 YYREEE (reference sequence). The CDR3 region has the DNA TGTGCCAGCAGCTTGTTCGGGGGGTCTAACTATGGCTACACCTTC. Protein product: CASSLFGGSNYGYTF. Using reference TRBV5-4 and TRBJ1-2 for the parts outside the CDR3, the full variable domain is ETGVTQSPTHLIKTRGQQVTLRCSSQSGHNTVSWYQQALGQGPQFIFQYYREEENGRGNFPPRFSGLQFPNYSSELNVNALELDDSALYLCASSLFGGSNYGYTFGSGTRLTVV.

The CDR3 DNA is TGTGCCAGCAGCCAACGCCCAGGGGGCACTGAAGCTTTCTTT. Amino acid sequence: CASSQRPGGTEAFF. This chain links TRBV4-2 with TRBJ1-1; 7 bases agree with TRBD1. Germline trimming cut 2 bases from V and 4 bases from J; bases unmatched to any gene: 4. The germline V gene encodes CDR1 LGHNA and CDR2 YNFKEQ. This CDR3 contains 14 residues.

The rearrangement uses TRBV7-9 and TRBJ2-5, with 8 bases that match TRBD2. The CDR3 runs 13 residues. Unmatched junction bases numbered 4, after V lost 5 bases and J lost 5 bases. CDR1 and CDR2 (germline): SEHNR, FQNEAQ (reference sequence). The CDR3 reads CASSRGGLETQYF. The CDR3 DNA sequence: TGTGCCAGCAGCCGCGGGGGGTTGGAGACCCAGTACTTC. Together with reference TRBV7-9 and TRBJ2-5, the CDR3 gives the full variable domain: DTGVSQNPRHKITKRGQNVTFRCDPISEHNRLYWYRQTLGQGPEFLTYFQNEAQLEKSRLLSDRFSAERPKGSFSTLEIQRTEQGDSAMYLCASSRGGLETQYFGPGTRLLVL.

The chain has TRBV11-3 and TRBJ2-1; D ambiguous. Germline-derived CDR1 and CDR2 are SGHNT and YENEEA. The CDR3 has 15 amino acids. V lost 1 base, J lost 0 bases, and 7 bases lay in between. This CDR3 is CASSLAGNSYNEQFF. CDR3 DNA sequence: TGTGCCAGCAGCTTAGCTGGCAACTCCTACAATGAGCAGTTCTTC.

This CDR3 is CASSLSTSGSYYNEQFF. The DNA of the CDR3 is TGTGCCAGCAGCTTGTCAACTAGCGGGAGTTATTACAATGAGCAGTTCTTC. The V gene is TRBV5-6, the J gene TRBJ2-1; 11 positions match TRBD2. From germline, CDR1 is SGHDT and CDR2 YYEEEE. The CDR3 spans 17 residues. The V segment lost 1 base and the J segment 4 bases; nucleotides outside the gene matches: 7.

The chain joins TRBV5-4 to TRBJ2-3; perhaps TRBD2 as D (6 bases). Germline CDR1 reads SGHNT; CDR2 reads YYREEE (reference sequence). CDR3 size: 18 residues. Trimming stripped 5 bases from V and 2 bases from J, with 24 bases between. The CDR3 sequence: CASRGGRGAASNTDTQYF. The CDR3 DNA is TGTGCCAGCAGGGGAGGTAGGGGCGCCGCCTCTAACACAGATACGCAGTATTTT.

The chain has TRBV5-8 and TRBJ2-3; D is possibly TRBD1 (6 bases). Trimming shortened V by 1 base and J by 5 bases, and 11 bases separated the two germline ends. The V gene's germline CDR1 is SGHTS and CDR2 YDEGEE. There are 14 residues in the CDR3. CDR3 nucleotide sequence: TGTGCCAGCAGCTTGCAGGGGCGGGTAGATACGCAGTATTTT. It encodes CASSLQGRVDTQYF.

The gene calls are TRBV4-2 and TRBJ2-2; 11 nucleotides match TRBD2. V lost 3 bases and J lost 4; bases outside the gene matches: 4. The CDR3 extends over 16 amino acids. CDR1 LGHNA and CDR2 YNFKEQ come from the germline V gene. The CDR3 coding sequence is TGTGCCAGCAGCCAGCTTCTAGCGGGAGGCACCGGGGAGCTGTTTTTT. This sequence encodes CASSQLLAGGTGELFF.

This clone was counted once. V and J are TRBV5-1 and TRBJ2-6; possible D gene TRBD1, 6 bases. CDR3 length: 17 amino acids. Per the germline V gene, CDR1 is SGHRS and CDR2 is YFSETQ. Trimming took off 5 bases at V and 0 bases at J, with 15 bases between the two ends. The CDR3 bases are TGCGCCAGCAGTCCCATAGGACAGCGCTCTGGGGCCAACGTCCTGACTTTC. This encodes CASSPIGQRSGANVLTF.

V is TRBV7-3 and J is TRBJ2-3; TRBD1 aligns across 9 bases. In germline, CDR1 is SGHTA, CDR2 FQGTGA. The CDR3 length is 15 residues. Trimming at V came to 5 bases and at J to 2 bases, leaving 5 bases not matched to a gene. The CDR3 coding sequence is TGTGCCAGCAGCAGGGACAGGGCTAACACAGATACGCAGTATTTT. Amino acids: CASSRDRANTDTQYF.